This note documents a single T cell receptor (beta chain) sequence. Profiled with immunoSEQ multiplex PCR; TCRdb holds only in-frame clones, not every one. The table lists more than 50,000 clones, 79% of them singletons, with roughly 1.2% in the top ten. Looked up from germline, CDR1 is SGHRS and CDR2 is YFSETQ. V was clipped by 4 bases and J by 1 base; unmatched bases: 7. The CDR3 is made up of 15 amino acids. The data belong to a study of OX40 agonist ivuxolimab in advanced cancers. The source was CD4+ or CD8+ T cells sorted from blood, collected in a trial of the OX40 agonist ivuxolimab. This chain uses TRBV5-1 with TRBJ1-1; 7 bases align to TRBD1. The sequence came from an adult with an advanced solid tumor such as melanoma, head and neck, liver or kidney cancer. The CDR3 nucleotides are TGCGCCAGCAGCGGACAGGAGACGCCGAACACTGAAGCTTTCTTT. Protein sequence: CASSGQETPNTEAFF.